Below are 10 T cell receptor beta chains sequenced from a single sample in a study of T cell repertoires and HLA-DP antigens. No antigen has been assigned to these receptors. Sequencing used immunoSEQ multiplex PCR; TCRdb keeps in-frame clones, though not all of them. The sample shows around 70,000 clones, about 80% of them seen only once. Sequences were obtained from CD4+ T cells from PBMCs. The receptors here all came from a man aged 60 to 69 in good health and CMV-seronegative.

The rearrangement links TRBV28 to TRBJ1-2, with a weak D call TRBD1 (6 bases). This CDR3 is built from 13 residues. Germline CDR1 MDHEN, CDR2 SYDVKM. The ends were cut back, 4 bases at V and 6 bases at J, with 12 bases in the middle. CDR3 coding DNA: TGTGCCAGCAGTTCAGGGGTTTCCCATGGCTACACCTTC. Protein sequence: CASSSGVSHGYTF.

This chain uses TRBV11-3 with TRBJ2-5; a weak D match, TRBD2 (6 bases). With 0 bases removed from V and 7 bases from J, the gap between germline ends came to 15 bases. From germline, CDR1 is SGHNT and CDR2 YENEEA. The CDR3 extends over 15 amino acids. In DNA, the CDR3 is TGTGCCAGCAGCTTAGAGGCGGGGCCGAGGGGGACCCAGTACTTC. Translating gives CASSLEAGPRGTQYF.

This clone appeared a single time. The chain is built from TRBV7-2 and TRBJ2-3; the D gene is possibly TRBD2 (6 bases). CDR3 length equals 15 residues. Trimming removed 5 bases at V and 2 bases at J, with 14 bases between. Germline V lookup: CDR1 SGHTA, CDR2 FQGNSA. The CDR3 DNA reads TGTGCCAGCAGCCCCTTGGGACTCTACACAGATACGCAGTATTTT. Protein product: CASSPLGLYTDTQYF.

This chain joins TRBV27 and TRBJ1-5, with 7 bases that match TRBD1. The CDR3 extends over 14 amino acids. The V segment lost 6 bases and the J segment 7 bases; nucleotides outside the gene matches: 9. CDR1 MNHEY and CDR2 SMNVEV come from the germline V gene (reference sequence). CDR3 loop: CASSPRQGWQPQHF. In nucleotides, the CDR3 is TGTGCCAGCAGCCCCCGACAGGGATGGCAGCCCCAGCATTTT.

The rearrangement joins TRBV7-6 to TRBJ2-5; D may be TRBD1 (5 bases). Deletions cut 8 bases from V and 1 base from J, with 8 bases between. CDR3 length equals 12 residues. Germline V lookup: CDR1 SGHVS, CDR2 FNYEAQ. This chain's CDR3 is CASSQGQETQYF. CDR3 coding DNA: TGTGCCAGCTCCCAGGGCCAAGAGACCCAGTACTTC. Combining the CDR3 with reference TRBV7-6 and TRBJ2-5 gives the whole variable domain GAGVSQSPRYKVTKRGQDVALRCDPISGHVSLYWYRQALGQGPEFLTYFNYEAQQDKSGLPNDRFSAERPEGSISTLTIQRTEQRDSAMYRCASSQGQETQYFGPGTRLLVL.

J is TRBJ1-5 and V is TRBV7-8; TRBD1 is a possible D gene (5 bases). V lost 1 base and J lost 7, with 11 bases in between. CDR1 and CDR2 from the germline V gene are SGHVS and FQNEAQ. The CDR3 contains 14 residues. The chain's CDR3 is CASSLGRGWQPQHF. CDR3 sequence (DNA): TGTGCCAGCAGCTTAGGACGGGGGTGGCAGCCCCAGCATTTT. Together with reference TRBV7-8 and TRBJ1-5, the CDR3 gives the full variable domain: GAGVSQSPRYKVAKRGQDVALRCDPISGHVSLFWYQQALGQGPEFLTYFQNEAQLDKSGLPSDRFFAERPEGSVSTLKIQRTQQEDSAVYLCASSLGRGWQPQHFGDGTRLSIL.

The chain has TRBV30 and TRBJ2-7, with unresolved D. Germline V gene data show CDR1 as GTSNPN and CDR2 as SVGIG (reference sequence). V shed 1 base and J shed 3 bases, with 10 bases lying between them. This CDR3 region has 13 residues. For the CDR3, the DNA is TGTGCCTGGAGTGGAAACACCTTCTACGAGCAGTACTTC. It is translated as CAWSGNTFYEQYF.

This clone was observed many times. The chain couples TRBV28 to TRBJ1-2; D remains unclear. The CDR3 is made up of 11 amino acids. V was clipped by 6 bases and J by 5 bases, with 7 bases between them. The germline gives CDR1 MDHEN, CDR2 SYDVKM. The CDR3 coding sequence is TGTGCCAGCAGCTCGATTTATGGCTACACCTTC. Encoded protein: CASSSIYGYTF.

This chain joins TRBV14 and TRBJ1-2; D is unresolved. The CDR3 runs to 15 residues. CDR1 and CDR2 (germline): SGHDN, FVKESK. V gave up 0 bases and J gave up 2 bases, with 10 bases separating them. The CDR3 loop is CASSQDLQPNYGYTF. CDR3 in DNA: TGTGCCAGCAGCCAAGATTTACAGCCCAACTATGGCTACACCTTC.

The chain uses TRBV28 and TRBJ2-1, with D perhaps TRBD2 (6 bases). V was clipped by 4 bases and J by 9 bases, with 22 bases between them. CDR1 MDHEN and CDR2 SYDVKM come from the germline V gene. This CDR3 comprises 16 residues. CDR3 nucleotide sequence: TGTGCCAGCAGTTCGCCGGTGAGACTAGTTCTGCTTGAGCAGTTCTTC. It is translated as CASSSPVRLVLLEQFF.